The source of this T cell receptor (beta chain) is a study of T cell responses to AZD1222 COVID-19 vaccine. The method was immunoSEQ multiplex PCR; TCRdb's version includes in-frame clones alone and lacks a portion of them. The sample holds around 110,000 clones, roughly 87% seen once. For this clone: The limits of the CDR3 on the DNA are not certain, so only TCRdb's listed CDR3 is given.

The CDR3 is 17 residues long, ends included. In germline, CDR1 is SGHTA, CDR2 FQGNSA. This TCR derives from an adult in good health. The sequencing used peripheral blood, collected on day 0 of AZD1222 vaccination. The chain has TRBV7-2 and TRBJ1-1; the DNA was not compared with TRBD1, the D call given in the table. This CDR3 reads CASSLSPHVVGQGIGFF.